One sample yielded the 11 T cell receptor beta chains listed below, sequenced in a study of T cells in Graves' hyperthyroidism and ophthalmopathy. Amplification yielded TCR beta CDR3 regions, with RNA transcripts as the source. During a first-round RT-PCR of the TCR CDR3, the HTBI primer set was used. TCRdb analysed the multiplex PCR reads with MiXCR anew, one entry per CDR3 protein. The table shows a few hundred thousand distinct CDR3 sequences, with just over 45% occurring only once. The sequenced material came from peripheral blood or thyroid tissue (not recorded which). The receptors here all came from a woman aged 18 to 35 with Graves' hyperthyroidism.

The V gene is TRBV10-3, the J gene TRBJ2-1, with 10 bases that match TRBD1. The CDR3 contains 14 residues. V was pared by 8 bases and J by 3 bases, with 4 bases of the junction left unmatched. The V gene's germline CDR1 is ENHRY and CDR2 SYGVKD. CDR3 protein: CAIGRDRGYNEQFF. The DNA of the CDR3 is TGTGCCATCGGGCGGGACAGGGGCTACAATGAGCAGTTCTTC.

In regard to this clonotype: A read error is possible here, since a much larger clone lies one base away. The chain recombines TRBV6-5 with TRBJ2-5; D not resolved. V shed 6 bases and J shed 2 bases, with 16 bases lying between them. The CDR3 runs 15 residues. Germline V gives CDR1 MNHEY, CDR2 SVGAGI. The CDR3 DNA follows: TGTGCCAGCAGCCTTACTCGACTGAAACAAGAGACCCAGTACTTC. It is translated as CASSLTRLKQETQYF.

The chain has TRBV29-1 and TRBJ2-7; TRBD1 matches 9 bases. The germline V gene encodes CDR1 SQVTM and CDR2 ANQGSEA. J was trimmed by 1 base and V by 3 bases; bases with no gene match: 7. CDR3 length: 15 amino acids. CDR3 bases: TGCAGCGTTGACTGGGGGACAGGGCCATCCTACGAGCAGTACTTC. It encodes CSVDWGTGPSYEQYF.

As concerns this clonotype: At one end, the junction sequence differs from germline, possibly due to a read error. V usage is TRBV10-2 and J usage is TRBJ1-5; D unclear. CDR1 and CDR2 (germline): WSHSY, SAAADI. The CDR3 is 16 residues long. CDR3 in DNA: TGCGCCAGCAGTGAGTCTTGGAGGCGGAGCAATCAGCCTCAGCATTTT. It encodes CASSESWRRSNQPQHF.

The V gene is TRBV29-1, the J gene TRBJ2-5; 8 nucleotides line up with TRBD1. The CDR3 is 15 residues long. The germline CDR1 and CDR2 sequences are SQVTM and ANQGSEA. The V and J ends lost 1 base and 5 bases, in that order; junction bases with no gene match: 9. The CDR3 spells CSVEGETGAGETQYF. The CDR3 nucleotides read TGCAGCGTTGAAGGCGAGACAGGGGCCGGGGAGACCCAGTACTTC.

The table lists this clonotype with a few counts. The chain is built from TRBV7-9 and TRBJ2-3; no clear D gene. Looked up from germline, CDR1 is SEHNR and CDR2 is FQNEAQ (reference sequence). The germline V and J ends were trimmed by 6 bases and 3 bases, with 16 bases remaining between them. This CDR3 comprises 15 residues. CDR3 loop: CASSLGSGRTDTQYF. The CDR3 bases are TGTGCCAGCAGTCTAGGGTCCGGGCGGACAGATACGCAGTATTTT.

This clonotype has just one count. At one boundary the junction diverges from the germline segment, which might be a read error. This chain connects TRBV24-1 to TRBJ1-5; TRBD1 is a possible D gene (6 bases). This CDR3 is built from 16 residues. Germline V gene data show CDR1 as KGHDR and CDR2 as SFDVKD. CDR3 region: CASSWDTGEVNQPQHF. CDR3 DNA sequence: TGTGCCAGCAGTTGGGACACCGGGGAAGTCAATCAGCCCCAGCATTTT.

This clonotype was seen ten or more times. The chain employs TRBV24-1 and TRBJ2-5; D is possibly TRBD1 or TRBD2 (6 bases each). The germline gives CDR1 KGHDR, CDR2 SFDVKD. V lost 3 bases to trimming and J lost 0 bases, with 19 bases between them. The CDR3 totals 18 residues. CDR3 DNA: TGTGCCACCAGTGATCCGGGGGCTCGGACGGCCTACCAAGAGACCCAGTACTTC. Translating gives CATSDPGARTAYQETQYF.

The J gene is TRBJ1-5, the V gene TRBV20-1; D is unresolved. This CDR3 has 9 amino acids. The V end was cut by 6 bases, the J end by 7 bases, with 4 bases between. Germline V CDR1 and CDR2: DFQATT, SNEGSKA (reference sequence). CDR3 amino acids: CSARQPQHF. CDR3 nucleotide sequence: TGCAGTGCCCGACAGCCCCAGCATTTT.

The chain links TRBV18 to TRBJ1-1; D is perhaps TRBD1 (5 bases). The V and J ends lost 3 bases and 0 bases respectively, with 14 bases between them. Germline CDR1 KGHSH, CDR2 LQKENI. The CDR3 covers 16 residues. Here the CDR3 reads CASSPVGGGMNTEAFF. DNA for the CDR3: TGTGCCAGCTCACCCGTCGGGGGGGGGATGAACACTGAAGCTTTCTTT.

This clonotype was counted many times. The chain joins TRBV11-2 to TRBJ2-7, with D possibly TRBD2 on 6 matching bases. This CDR3 spans 15 amino acids. The V gene's germline CDR1 is SGHAT and CDR2 FQNNGV. Trimming stripped 5 bases from V and 5 bases from J, with 19 bases between. The CDR3 DNA reads TGTGCCAGCAGCACCTCCCTAGCGACCCAAAACGAGCAGTACTTC. As protein: CASSTSLATQNEQYF.